This T cell receptor beta chain was sequenced during a study of shared clonotypes between healthy human individuals. In the study overall: Each donor's CD4 naive and CD4 memory cells filled three plates apiece, CD8 naive two, and CD8 memory one. General observations from the study: Sorted-subset sequencing, rarefaction showed, was incomplete despite large depth.

Per the germline V gene, CDR1 is MRHNA and CDR2 is SNTAGT. The CDR3 runs 13 residues. Trimming removed 4 bases from V and 6 bases from J, with 11 bases in between. Produced via immunoSEQ multiplex PCR; TCRdb's table is partial and in-frame only. The data contain more than 550,000 clones, roughly 94% of them singletons. CD45RO-negative CD8 cells positively selected for CCR7 made up the naive population, which excluded terminally differentiated effector memory CD45RA+ cells. Healthy HIV-negative adults with no recent acute infections or vaccinations were recruited as donors. This clone was counted once. What it binds is not known.

Sequenced: naive CD8+ T cells sorted from blood. The gene calls are TRBV6-4 and TRBJ2-3, with D perhaps assigned TRBD1 or TRBD2 (6 bases each). The clonotype comes from a man younger than 45 in good health. The CDR3 loop reads CASSVTGGDTQYF. The CDR3 nucleotides are TGTGCCAGCAGTGTGACAGGAGGGGATACGCAGTATTTT.